This TCR beta chain was sequenced for a study of blood T cells in healthy people across ages. Study-wide results and caveats: Donors of long life had a larger count of naive CD4+ cells and greater diversity than aged donors. Age advanced and TCR beta diversity per million T cells fell, roughly linearly.

Through a sample-barcoded 5' primer and a J-beta primer mix, a second PCR was run for roughly 7 to 12 cycles. TCRdb reprocessed the 5' RACE reads with MiXCR, giving one entry per CDR3 protein. The data show 1.6 million or so distinct CDR3 sequences, almost 35% seen once. Each donor supplied roughly 9.1 milliliters of peripheral blood. The V end lost 2 bases, the J end lost 3 bases, and 18 bases lay between the germline ends. Germline V lookup: CDR1 LGHNA, CDR2 YNFKEQ. The CDR3 has 17 amino acids. The sample holds a few counts of this clonotype. What it binds is not known. The chain couples TRBV4-2 to TRBJ2-3; no firm D call. Sequencing was done on a sample of blood. This TCR came from a woman aged 25 to 39 in good health. CDR3 bases: TGTGCCAGCAGCCAAATTTCGGTTGAGGTCCGGACAGATACGCAGTATTTT. Amino acids: CASSQISVEVRTDTQYF.